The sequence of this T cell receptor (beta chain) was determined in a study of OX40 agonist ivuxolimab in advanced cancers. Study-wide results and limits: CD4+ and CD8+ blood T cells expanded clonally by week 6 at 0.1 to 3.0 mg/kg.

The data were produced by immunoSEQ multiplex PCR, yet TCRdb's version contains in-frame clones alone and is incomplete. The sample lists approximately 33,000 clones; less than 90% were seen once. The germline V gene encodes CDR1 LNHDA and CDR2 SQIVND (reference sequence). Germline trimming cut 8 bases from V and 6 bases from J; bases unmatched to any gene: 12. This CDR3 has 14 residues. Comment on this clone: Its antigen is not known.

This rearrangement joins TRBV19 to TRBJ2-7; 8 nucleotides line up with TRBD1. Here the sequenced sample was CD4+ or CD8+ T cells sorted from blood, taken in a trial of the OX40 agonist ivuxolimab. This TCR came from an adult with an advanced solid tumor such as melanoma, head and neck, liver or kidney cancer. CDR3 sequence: CASAIAQGAVEQYF. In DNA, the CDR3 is TGTGCCAGTGCCATTGCGCAGGGGGCAGTCGAGCAGTACTTC.